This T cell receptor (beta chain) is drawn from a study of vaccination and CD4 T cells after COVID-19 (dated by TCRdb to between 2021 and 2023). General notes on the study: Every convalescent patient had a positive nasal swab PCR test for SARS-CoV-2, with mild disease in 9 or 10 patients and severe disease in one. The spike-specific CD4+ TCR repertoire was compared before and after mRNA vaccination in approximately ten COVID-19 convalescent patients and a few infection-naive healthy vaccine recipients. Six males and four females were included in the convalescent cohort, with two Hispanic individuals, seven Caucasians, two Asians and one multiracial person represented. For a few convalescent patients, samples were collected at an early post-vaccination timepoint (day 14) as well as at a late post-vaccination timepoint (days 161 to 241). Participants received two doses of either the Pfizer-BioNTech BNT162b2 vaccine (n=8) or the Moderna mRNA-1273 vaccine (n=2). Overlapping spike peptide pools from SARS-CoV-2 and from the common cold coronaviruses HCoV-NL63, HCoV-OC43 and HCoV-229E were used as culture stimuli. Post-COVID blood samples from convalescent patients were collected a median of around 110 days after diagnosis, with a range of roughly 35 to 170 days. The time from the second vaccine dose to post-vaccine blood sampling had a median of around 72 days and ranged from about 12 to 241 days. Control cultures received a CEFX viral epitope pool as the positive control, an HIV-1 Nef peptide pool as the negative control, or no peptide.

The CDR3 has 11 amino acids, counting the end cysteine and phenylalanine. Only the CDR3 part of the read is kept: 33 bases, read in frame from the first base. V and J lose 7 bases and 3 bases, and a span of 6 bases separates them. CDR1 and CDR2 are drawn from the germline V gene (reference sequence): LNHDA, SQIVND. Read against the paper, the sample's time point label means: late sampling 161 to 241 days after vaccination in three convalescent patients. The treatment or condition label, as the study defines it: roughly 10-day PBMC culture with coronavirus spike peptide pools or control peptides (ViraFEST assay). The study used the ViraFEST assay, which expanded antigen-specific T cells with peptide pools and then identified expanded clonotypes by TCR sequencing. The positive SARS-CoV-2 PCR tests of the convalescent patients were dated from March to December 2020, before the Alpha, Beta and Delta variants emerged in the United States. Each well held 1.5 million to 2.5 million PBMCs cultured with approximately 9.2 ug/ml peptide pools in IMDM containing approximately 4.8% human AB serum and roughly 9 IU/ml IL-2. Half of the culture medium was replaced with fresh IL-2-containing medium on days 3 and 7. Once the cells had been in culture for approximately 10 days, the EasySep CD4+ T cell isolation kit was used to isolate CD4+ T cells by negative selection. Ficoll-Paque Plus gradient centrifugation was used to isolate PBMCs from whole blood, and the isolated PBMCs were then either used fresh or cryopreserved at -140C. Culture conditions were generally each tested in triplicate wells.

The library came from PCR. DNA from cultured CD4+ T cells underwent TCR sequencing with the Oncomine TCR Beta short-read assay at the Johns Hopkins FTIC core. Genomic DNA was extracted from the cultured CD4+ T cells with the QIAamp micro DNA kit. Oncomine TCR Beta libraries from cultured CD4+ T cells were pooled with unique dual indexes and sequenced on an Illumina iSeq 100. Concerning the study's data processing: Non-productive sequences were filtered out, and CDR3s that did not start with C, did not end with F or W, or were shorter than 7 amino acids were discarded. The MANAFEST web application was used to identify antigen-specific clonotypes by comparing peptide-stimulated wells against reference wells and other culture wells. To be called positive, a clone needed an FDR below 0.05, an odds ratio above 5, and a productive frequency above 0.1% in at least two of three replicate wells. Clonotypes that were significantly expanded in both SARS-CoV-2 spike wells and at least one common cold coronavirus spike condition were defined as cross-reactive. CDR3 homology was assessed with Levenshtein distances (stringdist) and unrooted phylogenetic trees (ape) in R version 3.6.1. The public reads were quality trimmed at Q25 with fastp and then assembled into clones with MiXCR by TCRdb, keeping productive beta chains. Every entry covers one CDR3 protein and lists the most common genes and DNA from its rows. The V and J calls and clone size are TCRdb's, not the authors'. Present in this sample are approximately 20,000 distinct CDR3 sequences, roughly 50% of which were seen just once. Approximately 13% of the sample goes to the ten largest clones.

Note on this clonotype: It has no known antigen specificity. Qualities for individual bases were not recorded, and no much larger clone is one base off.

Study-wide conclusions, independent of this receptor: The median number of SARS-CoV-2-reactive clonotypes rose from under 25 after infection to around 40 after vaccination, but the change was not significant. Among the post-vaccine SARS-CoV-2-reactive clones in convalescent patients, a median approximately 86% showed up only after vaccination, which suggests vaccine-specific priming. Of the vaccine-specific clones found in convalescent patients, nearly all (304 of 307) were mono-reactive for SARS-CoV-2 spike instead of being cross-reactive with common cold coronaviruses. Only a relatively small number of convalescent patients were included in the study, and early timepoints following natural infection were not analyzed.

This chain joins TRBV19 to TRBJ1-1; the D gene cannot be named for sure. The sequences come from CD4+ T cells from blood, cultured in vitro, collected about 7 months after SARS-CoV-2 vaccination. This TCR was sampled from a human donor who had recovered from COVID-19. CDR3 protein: CASNVDTEAFF. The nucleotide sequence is TGTGCCAGTAACGTTGACACTGAAGCTTTCTTT.